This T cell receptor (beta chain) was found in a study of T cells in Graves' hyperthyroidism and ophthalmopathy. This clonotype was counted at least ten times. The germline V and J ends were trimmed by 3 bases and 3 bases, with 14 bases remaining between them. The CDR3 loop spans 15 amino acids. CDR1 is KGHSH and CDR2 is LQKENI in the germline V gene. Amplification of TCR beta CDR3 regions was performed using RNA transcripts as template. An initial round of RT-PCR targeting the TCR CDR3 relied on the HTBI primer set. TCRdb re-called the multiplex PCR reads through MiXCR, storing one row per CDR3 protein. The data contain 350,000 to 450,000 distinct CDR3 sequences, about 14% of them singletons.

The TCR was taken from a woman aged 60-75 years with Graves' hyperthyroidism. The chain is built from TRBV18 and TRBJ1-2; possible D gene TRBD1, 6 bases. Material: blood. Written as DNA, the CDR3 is TGTGCCAGCTCACCCGGGAGTGGGACACACTATGGCTACACCTTC. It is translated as CASSPGSGTHYGYTF.